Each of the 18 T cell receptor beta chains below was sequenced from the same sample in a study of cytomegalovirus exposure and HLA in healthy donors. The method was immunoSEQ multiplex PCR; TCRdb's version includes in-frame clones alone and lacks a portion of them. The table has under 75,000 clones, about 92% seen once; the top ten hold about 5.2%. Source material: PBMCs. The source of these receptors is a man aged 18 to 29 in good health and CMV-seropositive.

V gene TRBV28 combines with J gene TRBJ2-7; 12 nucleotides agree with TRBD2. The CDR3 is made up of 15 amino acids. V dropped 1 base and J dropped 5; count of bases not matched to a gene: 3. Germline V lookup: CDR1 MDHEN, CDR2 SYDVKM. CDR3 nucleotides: TGTGCCAGCAGTTTATCCCTAGCGGGAGGGCACGAGCAGTACTTC. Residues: CASSLSLAGGHEQYF.

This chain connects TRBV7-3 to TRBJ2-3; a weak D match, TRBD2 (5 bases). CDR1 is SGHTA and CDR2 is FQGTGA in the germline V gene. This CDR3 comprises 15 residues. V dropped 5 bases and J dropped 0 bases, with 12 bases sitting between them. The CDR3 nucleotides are TGTGCCAGCAGCCCCCGAGCGGCTAGCACAGATACGCAGTATTTT. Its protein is CASSPRAASTDTQYF.

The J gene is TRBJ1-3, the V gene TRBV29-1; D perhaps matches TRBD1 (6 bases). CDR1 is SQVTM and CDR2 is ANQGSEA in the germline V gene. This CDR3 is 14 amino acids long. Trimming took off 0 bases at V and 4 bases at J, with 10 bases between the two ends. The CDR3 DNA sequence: TGCAGCGTTGAAGATGGGGGCGGAGGAAACACCATATATTTT. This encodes CSVEDGGGGNTIYF.

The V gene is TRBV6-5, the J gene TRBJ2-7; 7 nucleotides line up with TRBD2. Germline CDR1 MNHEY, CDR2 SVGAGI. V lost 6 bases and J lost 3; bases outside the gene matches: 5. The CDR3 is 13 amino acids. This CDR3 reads CASRPSGIYEQYF. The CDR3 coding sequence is TGTGCCAGCAGACCAAGCGGGATCTACGAGCAGTACTTC.

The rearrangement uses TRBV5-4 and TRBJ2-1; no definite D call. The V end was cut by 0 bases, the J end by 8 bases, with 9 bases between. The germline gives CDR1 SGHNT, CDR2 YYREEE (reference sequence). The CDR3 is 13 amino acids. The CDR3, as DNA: TGTGCCAGCAGCTTGGTAGCTAATGATGAGCAGTTCTTC. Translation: CASSLVANDEQFF.

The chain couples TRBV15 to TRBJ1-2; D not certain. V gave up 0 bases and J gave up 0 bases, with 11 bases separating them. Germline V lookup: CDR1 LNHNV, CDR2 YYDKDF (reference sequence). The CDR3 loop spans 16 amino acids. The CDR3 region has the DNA TGTGCCACCAGCAGAGATCGTACAGACGCTAACTATGGCTACACCTTC. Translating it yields CATSRDRTDANYGYTF.

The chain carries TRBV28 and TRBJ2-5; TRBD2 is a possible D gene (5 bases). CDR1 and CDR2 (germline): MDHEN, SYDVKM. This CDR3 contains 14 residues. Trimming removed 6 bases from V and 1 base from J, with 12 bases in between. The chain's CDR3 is CASSLLVSQETQYF. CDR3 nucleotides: TGTGCCAGCAGCTTACTAGTTTCCCAAGAGACCCAGTACTTC.

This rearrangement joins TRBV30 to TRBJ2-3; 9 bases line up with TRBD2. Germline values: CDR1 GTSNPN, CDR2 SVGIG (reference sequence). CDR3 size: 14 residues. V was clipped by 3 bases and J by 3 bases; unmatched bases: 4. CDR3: CAWRREGRTDTQYF. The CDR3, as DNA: TGTGCCTGGAGGCGGGAGGGTAGGACAGATACGCAGTATTTT.

The CDR3: CAWATGFKEKLFF. The CDR3 DNA sequence: TGTGCCTGGGCGACAGGGTTTAAGGAAAAACTGTTTTTT. The V gene is TRBV30, the J gene TRBJ1-4; 7 nucleotides agree with TRBD1. V lost 5 bases and J lost 8; bases outside the gene matches: 8. The length of the CDR3 is 13 residues. Germline CDR1 GTSNPN, CDR2 SVGIG (reference sequence).

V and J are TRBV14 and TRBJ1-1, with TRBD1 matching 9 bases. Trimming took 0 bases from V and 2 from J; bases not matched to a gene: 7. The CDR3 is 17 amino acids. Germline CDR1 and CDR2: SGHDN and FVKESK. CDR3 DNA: TGTGCCAGCAGCCAAGATCTCGGGACAGGGCTCAACACTGAAGCTTTCTTT. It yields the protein CASSQDLGTGLNTEAFF.

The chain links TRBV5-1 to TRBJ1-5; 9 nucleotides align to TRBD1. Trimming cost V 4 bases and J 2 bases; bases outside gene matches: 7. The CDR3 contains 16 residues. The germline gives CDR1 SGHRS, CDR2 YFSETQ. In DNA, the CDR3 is TGCGCCAGCAGCCTAGGGACAGGGATTGGCAATCAGCCCCAGCATTTT. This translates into CASSLGTGIGNQPQHF.

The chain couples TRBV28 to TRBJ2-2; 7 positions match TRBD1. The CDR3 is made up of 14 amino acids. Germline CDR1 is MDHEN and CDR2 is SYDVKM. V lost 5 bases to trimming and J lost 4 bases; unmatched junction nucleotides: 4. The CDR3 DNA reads TGTGCCAGCAGTCCCGGGACAGCCACCGGGGAGCTGTTTTTT. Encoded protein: CASSPGTATGELFF.

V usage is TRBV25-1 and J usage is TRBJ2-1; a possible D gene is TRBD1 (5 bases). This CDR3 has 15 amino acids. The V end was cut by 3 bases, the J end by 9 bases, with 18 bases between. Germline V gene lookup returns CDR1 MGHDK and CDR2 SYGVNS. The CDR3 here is CASSDLQYRYGEQFF. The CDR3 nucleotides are TGTGCCAGCAGTGACCTACAATACAGGTACGGTGAGCAGTTCTTC.

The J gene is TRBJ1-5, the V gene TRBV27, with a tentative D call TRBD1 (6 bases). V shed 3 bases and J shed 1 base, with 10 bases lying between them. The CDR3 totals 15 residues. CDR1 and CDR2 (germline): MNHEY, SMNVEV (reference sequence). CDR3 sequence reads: CASSFQGLSNQPQHF. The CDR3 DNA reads TGTGCCAGCAGTTTTCAGGGGTTGAGCAATCAGCCCCAGCATTTT.

The CDR3, as DNA: TGTGCCAGCAGCCCCTGGACTTCCCGCTCCTACAATGAGCAGTTCTTC. It is translated as CASSPWTSRSYNEQFF. This chain joins TRBV9 and TRBJ2-1, with D possibly TRBD2 on 5 matching bases. V was clipped by 4 bases and J by 0 bases, with 14 bases between them. This CDR3 has 16 amino acids. Germline V gene sequence: CDR1 SGDLS, CDR2 YYNGEE. Full variable domain (remainder filled in from reference TRBV9 and TRBJ2-1): DSGVTQTPKHLITATGQRVTLRCSPRSGDLSVYWYQQSLDQGLQFLIQYYNGEERAKGNILERFSAQQFPDLHSELNLSSLELGDSALYFCASSPWTSRSYNEQFFGPGTRLTVL.

CDR3 DNA: TGTGCCTGGAGTCCCGGGGGGGGTAATGAGCAGTTCTTC. It encodes CAWSPGGGNEQFF. J is TRBJ2-1 and V is TRBV30; 8 bases are a match to TRBD2. The V gene's germline CDR1 is GTSNPN and CDR2 SVGIG (reference sequence). There are 13 residues in the CDR3. Trimming removed 2 bases from V and 7 bases from J; junction bases left unmatched: 4.

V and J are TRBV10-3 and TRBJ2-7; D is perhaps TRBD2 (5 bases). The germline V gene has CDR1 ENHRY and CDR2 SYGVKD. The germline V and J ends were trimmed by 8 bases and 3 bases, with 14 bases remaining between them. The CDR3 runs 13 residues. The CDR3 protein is CAIGVGGLYEQYF. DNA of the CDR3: TGTGCCATCGGGGTCGGAGGACTCTACGAGCAGTACTTC.

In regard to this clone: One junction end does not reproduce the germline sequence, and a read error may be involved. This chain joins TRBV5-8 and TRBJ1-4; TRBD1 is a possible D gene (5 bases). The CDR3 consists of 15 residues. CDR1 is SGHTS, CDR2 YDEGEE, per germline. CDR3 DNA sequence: TGTGCCAGCAGTTTGGGTCTACGACAGAATGAAAAACTGTTTTTT. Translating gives CASSLGLRQNEKLFF.